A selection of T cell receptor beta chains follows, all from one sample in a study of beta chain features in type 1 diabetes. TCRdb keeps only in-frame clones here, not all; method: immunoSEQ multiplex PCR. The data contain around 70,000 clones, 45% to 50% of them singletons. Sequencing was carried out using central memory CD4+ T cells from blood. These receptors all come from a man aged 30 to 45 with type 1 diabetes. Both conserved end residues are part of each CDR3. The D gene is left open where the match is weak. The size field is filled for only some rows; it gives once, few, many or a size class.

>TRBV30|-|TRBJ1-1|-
TGTGCCTGGAGACGGGGGGGTGAAGCTTTCTTT
CAWRRGGEAFF
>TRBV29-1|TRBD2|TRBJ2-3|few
TGCAGCGTTGAAGGGGGGGGGACAGATACGCAGTATTTT
CSVEGGGTDTQYF
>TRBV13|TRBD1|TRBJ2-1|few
TGTGCCAGCAGCTTAGGCGCAGGGGGCGGTGAGCAGTTCTTC
CASSLGAGGGEQFF
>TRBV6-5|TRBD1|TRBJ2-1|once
TGTGCCAGCAGTTACTCCGGACAGGGGGTAAATGAGCAGTTCTTC
CASSYSGQGVNEQFF
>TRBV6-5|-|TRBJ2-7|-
TGTGCCAGCAGTACTTCCGGGAACGGACTCTACGAGCAGTACTTC
CASSTSGNGLYEQYF
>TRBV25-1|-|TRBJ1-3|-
TGTGCCAGCAACTCACCGGGCGCGGGTGGAAACACCATATATTTT
CASNSPGAGGNTIYF
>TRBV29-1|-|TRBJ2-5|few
TGCAGTGCCGGGGAAGAGACCCAGTACTTC
CSAGEETQYF
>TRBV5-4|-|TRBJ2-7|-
TGTGCCAGCAGCTTGGGCCAGGGGCGCGGGGAGCAGTACTTC
CASSLGQGRGEQYF
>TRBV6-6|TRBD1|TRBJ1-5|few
TGTGCCAGCAGTTACTCGGGGACAGGCTACTCTCAGCCCCAGCATTTT
CASSYSGTGYSQPQHF
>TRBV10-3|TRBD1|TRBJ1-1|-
TGTGCCACCGCAACCCGGGACAGGGGTTACGAAAACACTGAAGCTTTCTTT
CATATRDRGYENTEAFF
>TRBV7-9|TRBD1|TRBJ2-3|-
TGTGCCAGCTCCCAAGGGTCAGGGGGATGGGGCACAGATACGCAGTATTTT
CASSQGSGGWGTDTQYF
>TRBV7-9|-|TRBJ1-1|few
TGTGCCAGCAGCTTAGCGAGGGACTCCAAGGGGACTGAAGCTTTCTTT
CASSLARDSKGTEAFF
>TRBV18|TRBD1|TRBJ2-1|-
TGTGCCAGCTCACCGCTAACAGGGGTGGAGAATGAGCAGTTCTTC
CASSPLTGVENEQFF
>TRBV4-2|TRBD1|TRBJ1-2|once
TGTGCCAGCAGCCAAGACGTAGGGGGCCCTTATGGCTACACCTTC
CASSQDVGGPYGYTF
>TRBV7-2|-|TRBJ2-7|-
TGTGCCAGCAGCCTTGGGGACACGACATCCTACGAGCAGTACTTC
CASSLGDTTSYEQYF
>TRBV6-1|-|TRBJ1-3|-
TGTGCCAGCAGCCTACGGAGTATCTCTGGAAACACCATATATTTT
CASSLRSISGNTIYF
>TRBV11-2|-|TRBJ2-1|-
TGTGCCAGCAGCTTGTCAGGGAATGGGAACAATGAGCAGTTCTTC
CASSLSGNGNNEQFF
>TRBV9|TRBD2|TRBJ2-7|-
TGTGCCAGCAGCGTTGGGGCTAGCGGGGGTTCGAGGGAGCAGTACTTC
CASSVGASGGSREQYF
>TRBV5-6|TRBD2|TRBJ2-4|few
TGTGCCAGCAGCTTGCGTGGGACTAGCGGGAGGACAAACATTCAGTACTTC
CASSLRGTSGRTNIQYF
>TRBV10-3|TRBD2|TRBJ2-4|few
TGTGCCATCAGTGAGTCTACACGGGGAGGGATTCAGTACTTC
CAISESTRGGIQYF
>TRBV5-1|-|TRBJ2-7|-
TGCGCCAGCAGCTCAGAACGGGGAGACGACGAGCAGTACTTC
CASSSERGDDEQYF
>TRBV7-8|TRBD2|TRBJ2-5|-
TGTGCCAGCAGCTTAACTAGCGGGGGTGGCCAAGAGACCCAGTACTTC
CASSLTSGGGQETQYF
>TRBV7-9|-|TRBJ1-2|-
TGTGCCAGCAGCCCAGGCGGGGGGGGTAACTATGGCTACACCTTC
CASSPGGGGNYGYTF
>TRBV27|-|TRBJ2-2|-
TGTGCCAGCAGTCAGGGGCCTCCCGGTGGGGAGCTGTTTTTT
CASSQGPPGGELFF
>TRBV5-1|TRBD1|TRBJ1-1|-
TGCGCCAGCAGCTTGGAGACAGGGGACCTTTTGAACACTGAAGCTTTCTTT
CASSLETGDLLNTEAFF
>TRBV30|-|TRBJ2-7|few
TGTGCCTGGGGCCAGGGTTCTCCCTACGAGCAGTACTTC
CAWGQGSPYEQYF
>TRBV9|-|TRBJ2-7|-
TGTGCCAGCAGCGTAGGGCCGAGGGCTTACGAGCAGTACTTC
CASSVGPRAYEQYF
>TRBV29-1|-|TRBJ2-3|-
TGCAGCGTCCTTCGAAGTACAGGGTTGACAGATACGCAGTATTTT
CSVLRSTGLTDTQYF
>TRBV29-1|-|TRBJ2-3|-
TGCAGCGTCTCGGTAGATGATACGCAGTATTTT
CSVSVDDTQYF
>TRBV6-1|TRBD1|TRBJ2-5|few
TGTGCCAGCAGTGAACCGACAGGGGGCTTGGGAGAGACCCAGTACTTC
CASSEPTGGLGETQYF
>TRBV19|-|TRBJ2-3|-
TGTGCCAGTAGTATAGGACAGAGCACAGATACGCAGTATTTT
CASSIGQSTDTQYF
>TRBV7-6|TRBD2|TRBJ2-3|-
TGTGCCAGCAGCCCTAGGGCTTGGCGGGAGCCAGATACGCAGTATTTT
CASSPRAWREPDTQYF
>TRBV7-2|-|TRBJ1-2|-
TGTGCCAGCAGCTTAGCGGTCAAAGAGGGAATTAACTATGGCTACACCTTC
CASSLAVKEGINYGYTF
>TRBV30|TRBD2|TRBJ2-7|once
TGTGCCTGGAGTGAAAAGGGACTAGCGGACGTTCAGCAGTACTTC
CAWSEKGLADVQQYF
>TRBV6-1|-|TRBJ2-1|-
TGTGCCAGCAATTGGCAGGGATACAATGAGCAGTTCTTC
CASNWQGYNEQFF
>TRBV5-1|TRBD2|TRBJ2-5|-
TGCGCCAGCAGCTTGGCGGCGGGGGGAGAGACCCAGTACTTC
CASSLAAGGETQYF
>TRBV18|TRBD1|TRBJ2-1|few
TGTGCCAGCTCACCGCAGGGACGGGACAGACTTAAGGATGAGCAGTTCTTC
CASSPQGRDRLKDEQFF
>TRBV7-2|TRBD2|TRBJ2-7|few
TGTGCCAGCAGCTTAGGGGCGGGGGGCACCTACGAGCAGTACTTC
CASSLGAGGTYEQYF
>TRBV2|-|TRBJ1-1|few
TGTGCCAGCAGTGAGCGGGGCTCCTTTATGAACACTGAAGCTTTCTTT
CASSERGSFMNTEAFF
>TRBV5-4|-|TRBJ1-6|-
TGTGCCAGCAGCTTGATGACAGATAATTCACCCCTCCACTTT
CASSLMTDNSPLHF